These 27 T cell receptor beta chains were all obtained from the same sample, sequenced in a study of sequential checkpoint blockade in melanoma. Assay: immunoSEQ multiplex PCR; the TCRdb copy retains only in-frame clones and omits some. The profile shows around 15,000 clones, about 92% of them singletons. The sample's treatment: randomized to nivolumab then ipilimumab (arm A) or the reverse (arm B). The sequenced sample was CD8+ T cells sorted from blood (inferred from file names), obtained from a patient given nivolumab and ipilimumab in sequence. The receptors here all came from a human donor with melanoma.

The J gene is TRBJ1-3, the V gene TRBV19, with D possibly TRBD1 on 6 matching bases. V dropped 9 bases and J dropped 0 bases, with 12 bases sitting between them. Germline CDR1 LNHDA, CDR2 SQIVND (reference sequence). This CDR3 spans 14 amino acids. The CDR3 DNA sequence: TGTGCCAGGGTACAGGGCCTCTCTGGAAACACCATATATTTT. It codes for CARVQGLSGNTIYF.

The CDR3 spells CASTSADRVNTEAFF. The CDR3, as DNA: TGTGCCAGCACTTCCGCCGACAGGGTGAACACTGAAGCTTTCTTT. The chain couples TRBV6-5 to TRBJ1-1; 7 nucleotides line up with TRBD1. Germline V gene sequence: CDR1 MNHEY, CDR2 SVGAGI. CDR3 length: 15 residues. The V segment lost 7 bases and the J segment 0 bases; nucleotides outside the gene matches: 8.

The chain employs TRBV5-1 and TRBJ2-7, with a possible D match to TRBD2 (6 bases). CDR3 length equals 12 residues. CDR1 is SGHRS and CDR2 is YFSETQ in the germline V gene. Trimming pared 4 bases from V and 5 bases from J, leaving 10 bases between. CDR3 amino acids: CASSAPGDEQYF. CDR3 coding DNA: TGCGCCAGCAGCGCCCCGGGGGACGAGCAGTACTTC.

The chain combines TRBV10-2 with TRBJ2-7, with 7 bases aligning to TRBD2. The trim removed 3 bases at V and 0 bases at J, leaving 2 bases unmatched. The CDR3 length is 14 residues. Germline V CDR1 and CDR2: WSHSY, SAAADI. For the CDR3, the DNA is TGCGCCAGCAGTGAAACGGGGGGCTCCTACGAGCAGTACGTC. This codes for CASSETGGSYEQYV.

The gene calls are TRBV7-2 and TRBJ1-6; perhaps TRBD1 as D (5 bases). The CDR3 covers 17 residues. Trimming cost V 3 bases and J 4 bases, with 16 bases left between them. The germline V gene has CDR1 SGHTA and CDR2 FQGNSA. CDR3 bases: TGTGCCAGCAGCTTGGGACTTCTGAGGGCTTATAATTCACCCCTCCACTTT. Its translation is CASSLGLLRAYNSPLHF.

This clone occurred once. The gene calls are TRBV6-6 and TRBJ2-2, with TRBD1 matching 11 bases. The CDR3 runs to 15 residues. Germline trimming cut 6 bases from V and 6 bases from J; bases unmatched to any gene: 6. The germline V gene has CDR1 MNHNY and CDR2 SVGAGI (reference sequence). CDR3 amino acids: CASRRGQGAAGELFF. The DNA for the CDR3 is TGTGCCAGCAGACGTGGACAGGGGGCAGCCGGGGAGCTGTTTTTT.

This chain uses TRBV19 with TRBJ1-5; the match to TRBD1 covers 9 bases. V was pared by 10 bases and J by 6 bases, with 10 bases of the junction left unmatched. Germline V gene sequence: CDR1 LNHDA, CDR2 SQIVND (reference sequence). CDR3 length: 14 amino acids. The DNA for the CDR3 is TGTGCCACTTCACCGGGACAGGGCATTCAGCCCCAGCATTTT. It encodes CATSPGQGIQPQHF.

The chain joins TRBV4-1 to TRBJ1-4; 10 bases are a match to TRBD1. Germline V gives CDR1 MGHRA, CDR2 YSYEKL. This CDR3 is built from 16 residues. The V and J ends lost 4 bases and 7 bases, in that order; junction bases with no gene match: 9. CDR3 protein: CASSLGYGTGVEKLFF. Written as DNA, the CDR3 is TGCGCCAGCAGCCTAGGATACGGGACAGGGGTTGAAAAACTGTTTTTT.

This rearrangement joins TRBV28 to TRBJ1-2; the D gene is possibly TRBD1 (6 bases). This CDR3 contains 13 residues. Germline V CDR1 and CDR2: MDHEN, SYDVKM. The V end lost 2 bases, the J end lost 8 bases, and 12 bases lay between the germline ends. CDR3 in amino acids: CASSLRGAWGYTF. Here the CDR3 DNA reads TGTGCCAGCAGTTTACGGGGGGCGTGGGGCTACACCTTC.

V is TRBV27 and J is TRBJ2-7, with a possible D match to TRBD1 (5 bases). Germline values: CDR1 MNHEY, CDR2 SMNVEV (reference sequence). The CDR3 is 13 residues long. V lost 5 bases and J lost 4, with 12 bases in between. CDR3 sequence: CASSPRAPYEQYF. The DNA of the CDR3 is TGTGCCAGCAGTCCCAGGGCACCATACGAGCAGTACTTC.

The chain combines TRBV27 with TRBJ2-7; D ambiguous. CDR3 length: 13 amino acids. The germline V gene has CDR1 MNHEY and CDR2 SMNVEV (reference sequence). The germline V and J ends were trimmed by 5 bases and 7 bases, with 15 bases remaining between them. The CDR3 loop reads CASSTRSLAEQYF. The CDR3 DNA reads as TGTGCCAGCAGTACCAGGTCACTTGCGGAGCAGTACTTC.

J is TRBJ2-5 and V is TRBV5-4, with D possibly being TRBD2 (5 bases). The J call may be in error: the DNA end matches TRBJ2-7 better. CDR3 length: 13 amino acids. Germline V gene data show CDR1 as SGHNT and CDR2 as YYREEE (reference sequence). The CDR3 region is CASSLESGYEQYF. The CDR3 DNA is TGTGCCAGCAGCTTGGAAAGCGGCTACGAGCAGTACTTC.

A note on this clone: Relative to the germline gene, one junction end is altered; a read error may explain this. The V gene is TRBV16, the J gene TRBJ2-7; D may be TRBD2 (6 bases). Germline loops: CDR1 KGHSY, CDR2 FQNENV. The CDR3 totals 14 residues. The CDR3 reads CASSQSVSRAPGDF. CDR3 DNA: TGTGCCAGCAGCCAATCCGTCTCCCGGGCCCCGGGGGACTTC.

V gene TRBV5-6 combines with J gene TRBJ1-6; the D gene is possibly TRBD1 (5 bases). Germline V gives CDR1 SGHDT, CDR2 YYEEEE. V gave up 0 bases and J gave up 13 bases, with 14 bases separating them. The CDR3 is made up of 14 amino acids. The CDR3, as DNA: TGTGCCAGCAGCTTGGTCTCAGGGCCCTCTCCCCTCCACTTT. Its translation: CASSLVSGPSPLHF.

This sequence joins TRBV7-2 and TRBJ1-5; the match to TRBD1 covers 8 bases. The CDR3 is 15 amino acids. CDR1 is SGHTA and CDR2 is FQGNSA in the germline V gene. V gave up 5 bases and J gave up 6 bases; unmatched junction bases: 9. CDR3 sequence (DNA): TGTGCCAGCAGCCTCGGACAGGGCCCAGTTCAGCCCCAGCATTTT. This gives the protein CASSLGQGPVQPQHF.

J is TRBJ2-7 and V is TRBV9; 9 bases are a match to TRBD1. Germline V gene lookup returns CDR1 SGDLS and CDR2 YYNGEE. The CDR3 length is 15 residues. V was pared by 3 bases and J by 4 bases, with 8 bases of the junction left unmatched. CDR3 sequence reads: CASSGEQGAGYEQYF. CDR3 bases: TGTGCCAGCAGCGGGGAACAGGGGGCAGGGTACGAGCAGTACTTC.

Here the CDR3 reads CASSEGLPYEQYF. DNA for the CDR3: TGTGCCAGCAGTGAAGGGCTTCCCTACGAGCAGTACTTC. The V and J genes are TRBV2 and TRBJ2-7; D call uncertain. Germline V gives CDR1 SNHLY, CDR2 FYNNEI. Trimming pared 1 base from V and 2 bases from J, leaving 6 bases between. The CDR3 sequence is 13 residues long.

The CDR3 DNA follows: TGTGCCAGCAGTGCACAGGGTCTTGCTTTTGGCTACACCTTC. Translated: CASSAQGLAFGYTF. The chain combines TRBV6-5 with TRBJ1-2, with D tentatively TRBD1 (6 bases). This CDR3 has 14 residues. Germline CDR1 reads MNHEY; CDR2 reads SVGAGI. V was shortened by 5 bases and J by 7 bases, with 17 bases between the two germline ends.

The chain joins TRBV2 to TRBJ2-7, with 7 bases fitting TRBD1. Germline V gene sequence: CDR1 SNHLY, CDR2 FYNNEI. The ends lost 8 bases at V and 2 bases at J; junction bases unmatched: 15. This CDR3 comprises 16 residues. DNA for the CDR3: TGTGCCAGCCAGGCCACCTCGGGACAGACTACCTACGAGCAGTACGTC. Its protein product is CASQATSGQTTYEQYV.

The V call is TRBV21-1, the J call TRBJ1-1. TRBV21-1 is a pseudogene. The CDR3 is 11 residues long. The CDR3: CASSERSEAFF. Written as DNA, the CDR3 is TGTGCCAGCAGCGAAAGGAGTGAAGCTTTCTTT.

The CDR3 DNA follows: TGTGCCAGCAGCTTGTATCCAGGGGTCAATCAGCCCCAGCATTTT. Its translation: CASSLYPGVNQPQHF. The rearrangement links TRBV5-4 to TRBJ1-5; D possibly corresponds to TRBD1 (6 bases). The V end was cut by 1 base, the J end by 3 bases, with 11 bases between. The CDR3 is 15 residues long. Germline CDR1 SGHNT, CDR2 YYREEE (reference sequence).

The chain has TRBV11-1 and TRBJ2-7; TRBD2 matches at 8 bases. CDR1 is SGHAT and CDR2 is FQDESV in the germline V gene (reference sequence). After removal of 5 bases from V and 2 bases from J, the junction contained 5 bases not matched to a gene. CDR3 length: 14 amino acids. CDR3 region: CASSPPGGAYEQYV. The CDR3 DNA reads as TGTGCCAGCAGCCCCCCGGGGGGGGCCTACGAGCAGTACGTC.

This clone is a singleton in its sample. This chain links TRBV13 with TRBJ1-3; D possibly corresponds to TRBD1 (5 bases). V was pared by 8 bases and J by 4 bases, with 15 bases between. The CDR3 contains 14 residues. Germline loops: CDR1 PRHDT, CDR2 FYEKMQ (reference sequence). CDR3 in amino acids: CASLSGHLGNTIYF. Here the CDR3 DNA reads TGTGCCAGCCTTTCAGGACATCTAGGAAACACCATATATTTT.

The rearrangement uses TRBV27 and TRBJ1-5; no clear D. The CDR3 contains 17 residues. Germline V gives CDR1 MNHEY, CDR2 SMNVEV (reference sequence). Trimming stripped 5 bases from V and 0 bases from J, with 17 bases between. The CDR3 sequence is CASSPSARPYSNQPQHF. For the CDR3, the DNA is TGTGCCAGCAGTCCTTCGGCCAGGCCTTATAGCAATCAGCCCCAGCATTTT.

The CDR3 bases are TGTGCCAGCACCGAGACAGGGCTGAACACTGAAGCTTTCTTT. Its protein is CASTETGLNTEAFF. The chain links TRBV6-5 to TRBJ1-1, with 7 bases aligning to TRBD1. Trimming cost V 7 bases and J 0 bases; bases outside gene matches: 5. CDR1 and CDR2 from the germline V gene are MNHEY and SVGAGI. The CDR3 contains 14 residues.

This sequence joins TRBV19 and TRBJ1-2; 10 bases fit TRBD1. J was trimmed by 6 bases and V by 6 bases; bases with no gene match: 1. The germline gives CDR1 LNHDA, CDR2 SQIVND (reference sequence). This CDR3 has 12 residues. CDR3 nucleotides: TGTGCCAGTAGGACAGGGGGCCATGGCTACACCTTC. Encoded protein: CASRTGGHGYTF. Variable domain in full (rest from reference TRBV19 and TRBJ1-2): DGGITQSPKYLFRKEGQNVTLSCEQNLNHDAMYWYRQDPGQGLRLIYYSQIVNDFQKGDIAEGYSVSREKKESFPLTVTSAQKNPTAFYLCASRTGGHGYTFGSGTRLTVV.

The genes are TRBV9 and TRBJ1-4, with 8 bases fitting TRBD1. The CDR3 totals 14 residues. Looked up from germline, CDR1 is SGDLS and CDR2 is YYNGEE. V was pared by 3 bases and J by 7 bases, with 5 bases of the junction left unmatched. In DNA form, the CDR3 reads TGTGCCAGCAGCGCTCAGGGGGCGGGTGAAAAACTGTTTTTT. It codes for CASSAQGAGEKLFF.